These 17 T cell receptor beta chains were sequenced from one sample in a study of CXCR3-negative and CXCR3-positive naive CD8 T cells. Their specific antigens are unknown. 5' RACE with UMI labels generated the TRB cDNA libraries. TCRdb reanalyzed the 5' RACE reads, giving one entry per CDR3 protein sequence and no DNA. In total, the table holds some 150,000 distinct CDR3 sequences. Findings of the study overall: CXCR3-positive naive cells carried more hydrophobic TRB CDR3s than CXCR3-negative ones.

Sequencing was done on a sample of naive CXCR3+ CD8+ T cells from blood. Stated subset: CD45RO-CCR7+CD27+CD95- naive CD8+ T cells expressing CXCR3 (TNR3+). These TCRs come from a human donor in good health. Some clones in this sample may be carry-over from other donors' samples.

J is TRBJ2-1 and V is TRBV29-1; TCRdb proposes TRBD1, but this gene call is untestable without DNA. Germline-derived CDR1 and CDR2 are SQVTM and ANQGSEA. CDR3 length: 18 amino acids. The CDR3: CSVEDPNSSGTGYNEQFF.

The CDR3 loop reads CASSLDVGYYEQYF. The J gene is TRBJ2-7, the V gene TRBV5-1. Per germline, CDR1 SGHRS and CDR2 YFSETQ. CDR3 length: 14 amino acids.

The chain couples TRBV28 to TRBJ2-7; TCRdb outputs TRBD2, but without DNA this stays unchecked. Germline assignment: CDR1 MDHEN and CDR2 SYDVKM. The length of the CDR3 is 14 residues. This CDR3 reads CASSLHRGSYEQYF.

V and J are TRBV7-6 and TRBJ1-1; TCRdb's D call of TRBD1 is untestable without DNA. The CDR3 has 14 residues. Germline assignment: CDR1 SGHVS and CDR2 FNYEAQ. CDR3 residues: CASSTRTGNTEAFF.

This sequence joins TRBV19 and TRBJ1-6. The CDR3 contains 15 residues. Germline CDR1 is LNHDA and CDR2 is SQIVND (reference sequence). This CDR3 is CASKDIISYNSPLHF.

The chain joins TRBV6-5 to TRBJ2-3; without DNA, the TCRdb call of TRBD1 cannot be checked. The CDR3 length is 15 residues. Germline V gene lookup returns CDR1 MNHEY and CDR2 SVGAGI. CDR3 sequence: CASSYGTRSTDTQYF.

V gene TRBV5-6 combines with J gene TRBJ2-1. This CDR3 comprises 14 residues. The germline V gene encodes CDR1 SGHDT and CDR2 YYEEEE. The CDR3 sequence is CASSLEPAYNEQFF.

The J gene is TRBJ2-1, the V gene TRBV27; TCRdb lists TRBD2, though no DNA is available to test this call. The CDR3 is 13 residues long. Per germline, CDR1 MNHEY and CDR2 SMNVEV (reference sequence). The CDR3 protein is CASNLRGFGEIFF.

The V and J genes are TRBV7-6 and TRBJ1-1; as DNA is missing, the TRBD1 call by TCRdb cannot be tested. The length of the CDR3 is 12 residues. Germline CDR1 and CDR2: SGHVS and FNYEAQ. CDR3 sequence: CASRTGYGEAFF.

The rearrangement uses TRBV13 and TRBJ2-5; TCRdb returns TRBD1, unconfirmable since there is no DNA. Germline V CDR1 and CDR2: PRHDT, FYEKMQ (reference sequence). The CDR3 is 14 residues long. The CDR3 is CASSYKGGAETQYF.

The chain links TRBV5-1 to TRBJ2-3; TCRdb indicates TRBD1, and absent DNA this call remains unverified. The CDR3 spans 16 residues. CDR1 and CDR2 (germline): SGHRS, YFSETQ. The CDR3 sequence is CASSLEDREASDTQYF.

The V gene is TRBV25-1, the J gene TRBJ2-7; TCRdb calls TRBD1, which cannot be checked without DNA. From germline, CDR1 is MGHDK and CDR2 SYGVNS. The CDR3 totals 13 residues. CDR3 sequence: CASSEYYRDEQYF.

This chain links TRBV28 with TRBJ2-5; with no DNA, the TCRdb D assignment of TRBD2 cannot be verified. Germline CDR1 and CDR2: MDHEN and SYDVKM. The CDR3 has 17 residues. The CDR3 sequence: CASSFYSELAGSGTQYF.

The J gene is TRBJ2-7, the V gene TRBV6-2 or TRBV6-3; TCRdb reports TRBD1, a call that lacks DNA to check it against. The CDR3 contains 14 residues. Germline CDR1 and CDR2: MNHEY and SVGEGT. CDR3 in amino acids: CASSYSTGGYEQYF.

The V gene is TRBV4-2, the J gene TRBJ2-7; TCRdb gives TRBD1 as the D gene, but with no DNA this cannot be confirmed. Per the germline V gene, CDR1 is LGHNA and CDR2 is YNFKEQ. The CDR3 contains 18 residues. The CDR3 loop reads CASSLLISARGVTYEQYF.

The J gene is TRBJ2-7, the V gene TRBV4-1; the TRBD1 assignment by TCRdb is unverifiable without DNA. Germline V gene data show CDR1 as MGHRA and CDR2 as YSYEKL. The CDR3 loop spans 15 amino acids. The CDR3 protein is CASSQGQGFSYEQYF.

V is TRBV28 and J is TRBJ2-5; TCRdb's assignment of TRBD1 cannot be checked, as there is no DNA. Germline loops: CDR1 MDHEN, CDR2 SYDVKM. There are 16 residues in the CDR3. The CDR3 region is CASSLTRAPPQETQYF.